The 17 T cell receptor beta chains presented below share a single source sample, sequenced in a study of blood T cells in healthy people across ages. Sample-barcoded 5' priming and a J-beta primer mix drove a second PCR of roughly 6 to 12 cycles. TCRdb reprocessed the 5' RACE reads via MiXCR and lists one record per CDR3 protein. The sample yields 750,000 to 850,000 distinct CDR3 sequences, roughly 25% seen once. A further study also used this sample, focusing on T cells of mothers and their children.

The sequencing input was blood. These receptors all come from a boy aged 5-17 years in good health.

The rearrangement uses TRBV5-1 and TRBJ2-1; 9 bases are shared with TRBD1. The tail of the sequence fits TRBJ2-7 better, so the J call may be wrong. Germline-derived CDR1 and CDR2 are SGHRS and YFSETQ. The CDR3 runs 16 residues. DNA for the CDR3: TGCGCCAGCAGCTTGGCCGGACAGGGGACTGACAATGAGCAGTACTTC. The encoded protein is CASSLAGQGTDNEQYF.

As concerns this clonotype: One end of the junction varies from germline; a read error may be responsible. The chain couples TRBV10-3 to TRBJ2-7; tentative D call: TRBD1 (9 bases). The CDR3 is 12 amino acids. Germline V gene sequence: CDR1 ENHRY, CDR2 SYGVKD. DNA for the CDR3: TGCGCGGGGGGACAGGGTTTTCGCGAGCAGTACTTC. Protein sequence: CAGGQGFREQYF.

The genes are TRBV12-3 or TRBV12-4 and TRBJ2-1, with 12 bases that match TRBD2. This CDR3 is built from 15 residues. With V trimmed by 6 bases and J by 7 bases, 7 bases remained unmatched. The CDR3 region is CASRRLAGDNNEQFF. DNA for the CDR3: TGTGCCAGCAGGAGACTAGCGGGAGACAATAATGAGCAGTTCTTC.

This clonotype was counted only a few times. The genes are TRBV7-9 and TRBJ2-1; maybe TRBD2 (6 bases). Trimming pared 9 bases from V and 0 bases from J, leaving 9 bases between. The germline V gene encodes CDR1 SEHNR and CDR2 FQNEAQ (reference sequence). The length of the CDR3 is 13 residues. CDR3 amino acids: CARERVSYNEQFF. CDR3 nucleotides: TGTGCCAGGGAGCGGGTCTCCTACAATGAGCAGTTCTTC. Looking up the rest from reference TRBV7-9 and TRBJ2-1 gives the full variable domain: DTGVSQNPRHKITKRGQNVTFRCDPISEHNRLYWYRQTLGQGPEFLTYFQNEAQLEKSRLLSDRFSAERPKGSFSTLEIQRTEQGDSAMYLCARERVSYNEQFFGPGTRLTVL.

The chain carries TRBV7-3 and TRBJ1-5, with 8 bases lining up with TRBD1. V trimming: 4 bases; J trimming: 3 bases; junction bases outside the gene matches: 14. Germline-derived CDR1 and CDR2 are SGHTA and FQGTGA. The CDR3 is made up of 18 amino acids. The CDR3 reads CASSSRGQGQSPNQPQHF. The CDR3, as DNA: TGTGCCAGCAGCTCACGAGGACAGGGCCAATCCCCCAATCAGCCCCAGCATTTT.

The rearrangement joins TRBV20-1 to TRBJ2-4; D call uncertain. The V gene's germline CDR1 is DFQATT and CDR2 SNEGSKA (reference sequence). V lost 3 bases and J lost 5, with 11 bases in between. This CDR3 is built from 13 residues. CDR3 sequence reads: CSASIITENIQYF. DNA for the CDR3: TGCAGTGCTAGCATAATCACAGAAAACATTCAGTACTTC.

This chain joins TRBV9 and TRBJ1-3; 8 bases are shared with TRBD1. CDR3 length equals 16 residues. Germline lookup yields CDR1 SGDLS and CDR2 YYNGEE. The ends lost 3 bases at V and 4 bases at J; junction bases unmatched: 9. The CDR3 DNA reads TGTGCCAGCAGCGAGAGTCCCCGGACAGGGGGAAACACCATATATTTT. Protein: CASSESPRTGGNTIYF.

The CDR3 sequence is CASSSPTGAPTYEQYF. The CDR3 nucleotides read TGTGCCAGCAGCTCCCCGACAGGGGCCCCCACCTACGAGCAGTACTTC. V usage is TRBV11-2 and J usage is TRBJ2-7, with 8 positions matching TRBD1. The length of the CDR3 is 16 residues. Germline loops: CDR1 SGHAT, CDR2 FQNNGV. Unmatched junction bases numbered 10, after V lost 4 bases and J lost 2 bases.

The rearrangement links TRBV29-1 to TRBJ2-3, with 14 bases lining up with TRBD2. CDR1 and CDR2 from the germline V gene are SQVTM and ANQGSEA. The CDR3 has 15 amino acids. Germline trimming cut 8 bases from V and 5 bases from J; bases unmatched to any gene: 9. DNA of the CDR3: TGCAGCTTCACGACTAGCGGGAGGGGAAGAGATACGCAGTATTTT. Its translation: CSFTTSGRGRDTQYF.

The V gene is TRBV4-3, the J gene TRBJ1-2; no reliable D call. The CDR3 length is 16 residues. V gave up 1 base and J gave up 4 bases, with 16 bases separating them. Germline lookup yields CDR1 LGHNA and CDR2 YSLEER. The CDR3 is CASSQGVRGLGYGYTF. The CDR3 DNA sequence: TGCGCCAGCAGCCAAGGGGTCCGTGGACTTGGCTATGGCTACACCTTC.

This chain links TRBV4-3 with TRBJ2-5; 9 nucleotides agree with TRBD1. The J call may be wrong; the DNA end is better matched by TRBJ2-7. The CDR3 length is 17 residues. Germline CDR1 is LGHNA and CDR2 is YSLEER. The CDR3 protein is CASSQELPGTGSHEQYF. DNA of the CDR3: TGCGCCAGCAGCCAAGAACTTCCCGGGACAGGGTCCCACGAGCAGTACTTC.

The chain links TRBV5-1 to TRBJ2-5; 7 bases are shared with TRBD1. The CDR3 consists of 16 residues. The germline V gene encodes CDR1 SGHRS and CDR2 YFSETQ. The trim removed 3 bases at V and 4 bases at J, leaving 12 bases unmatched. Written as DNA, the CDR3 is TGCGCCAGCAGCTGGGTACCGGACAGGCGCCCAGAGACCCAGTACTTC. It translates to CASSWVPDRRPETQYF.

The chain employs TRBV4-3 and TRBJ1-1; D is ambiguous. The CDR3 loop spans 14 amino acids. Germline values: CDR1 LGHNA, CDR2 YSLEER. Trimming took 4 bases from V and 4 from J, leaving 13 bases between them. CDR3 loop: CASSPGTASTEAFF. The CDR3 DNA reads TGCGCCAGCAGCCCCGGAACTGCCAGCACTGAAGCTTTCTTT.

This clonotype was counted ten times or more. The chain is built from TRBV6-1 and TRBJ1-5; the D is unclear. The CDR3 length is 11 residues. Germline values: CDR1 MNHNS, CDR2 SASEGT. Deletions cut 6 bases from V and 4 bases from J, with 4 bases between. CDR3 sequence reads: CASSRNQPQHF. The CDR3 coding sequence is TGTGCCAGCAGCCGTAATCAGCCCCAGCATTTT.

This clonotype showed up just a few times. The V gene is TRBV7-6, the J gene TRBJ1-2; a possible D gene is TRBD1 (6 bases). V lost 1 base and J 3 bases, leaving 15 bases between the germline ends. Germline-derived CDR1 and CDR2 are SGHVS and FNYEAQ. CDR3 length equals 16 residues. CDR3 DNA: TGTGCCAGCAGCTTAGGCCCCTGGGAGGGGGACTATGGCTACACCTTC. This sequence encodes CASSLGPWEGDYGYTF.

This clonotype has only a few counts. CDR3 in DNA: TGTGCCACCAGTGATGACTCTGAACAGGGGCTGGATGGCTACACCTTC. Amino acids: CATSDDSEQGLDGYTF. The chain is built from TRBV24-1 and TRBJ1-2; 7 bases match TRBD1. The CDR3 spans 16 residues. Trimming at V came to 3 bases and at J to 6 bases, leaving 12 bases not matched to a gene. Germline V gives CDR1 KGHDR, CDR2 SFDVKD.

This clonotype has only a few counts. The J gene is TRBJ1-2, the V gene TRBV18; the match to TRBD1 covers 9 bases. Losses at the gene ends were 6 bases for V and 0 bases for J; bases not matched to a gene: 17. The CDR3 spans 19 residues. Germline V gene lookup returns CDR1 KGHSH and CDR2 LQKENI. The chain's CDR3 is CASSAFTMRDRAANYGYTF. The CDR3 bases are TGTGCCAGCTCCGCCTTCACCATGCGGGACAGGGCAGCTAACTATGGCTACACCTTC.